The 30 T cell receptor beta chains in this list originate from one sample, sequenced in a study of cytomegalovirus exposure and HLA in healthy donors. Primers: 60 Vbeta forward and 13 Jbeta reverse. Method: immunoSEQ multiplex PCR; TCRdb's copy keeps in-frame clones and lacks some. Here the sample spans over 100,000 clones, around 81% being singletons. What was sequenced was PBMCs. All receptors derive from a woman younger than 45 in good health and CMV-seronegative.

The chain has TRBV28 and TRBJ1-3; D might be TRBD1 (6 bases). The V end lost 2 bases, the J end lost 0 bases, and 26 bases lay between the germline ends. CDR1 and CDR2 (germline): MDHEN, SYDVKM. The CDR3 length is 21 residues. The CDR3 reads CASSLPFAQRWSGASGNTIYF. The CDR3 DNA reads TGTGCCAGCAGTTTACCATTCGCCCAGAGATGGTCAGGGGCCTCTGGAAACACCATATATTTT.

The chain combines TRBV6-5 with TRBJ1-6, with 7 bases aligning to TRBD1. The junction had 3 bases not matched to a gene; V was cut back by 5 bases and J by 5 bases. Germline CDR1 is MNHEY and CDR2 is SVGAGI. CDR3 length: 14 residues. CDR3 region: CASSRDRDNSPLHF. The CDR3 coding sequence is TGTGCCAGCAGTCGGGACAGAGATAATTCACCCCTCCACTTT.

The chain has TRBV11-2 and TRBJ2-3; TRBD2 agrees at 7 bases. The junction had 9 bases not matched to a gene; V was cut back by 3 bases and J by 6 bases. CDR1 is SGHAT, CDR2 FQNNGV, per germline. The CDR3 length is 15 residues. CDR3 nucleotide sequence: TGTGCCAGCAGCTTTAGCGTATTCGGGGGGGATACGCAGTATTTT. Protein: CASSFSVFGGDTQYF.

The DNA for the CDR3 is TGTGCCATCAGCCCCGGACAGAGCACAGATACGCAGTATTTT. This gives the protein CAISPGQSTDTQYF. The rearrangement links TRBV10-3 to TRBJ2-3, with D possibly being TRBD1 (6 bases). Germline-derived CDR1 and CDR2 are ENHRY and SYGVKD. V lost 6 bases and J 0 bases, leaving 10 bases between the germline ends. This CDR3 has 14 amino acids.

The CDR3 loop reads CASSPPGLANEQFF. Here the CDR3 DNA reads TGTGCCAGCAGTCCACCCGGACTAGCCAATGAGCAGTTCTTC. The chain is built from TRBV28 and TRBJ2-1; 8 nucleotides match TRBD2. Germline V gene lookup returns CDR1 MDHEN and CDR2 SYDVKM. This CDR3 has 14 amino acids. Losses at the gene ends were 5 bases for V and 6 bases for J; bases not matched to a gene: 6.

This chain uses TRBV19 with TRBJ1-3; D unresolved. The germline V and J ends were trimmed by 3 bases and 4 bases, with 10 bases remaining between them. Germline assignment: CDR1 LNHDA and CDR2 SQIVND (reference sequence). This CDR3 has 14 residues. This CDR3 reads CASSIEGFGNTIYF. The CDR3 coding sequence is TGTGCCAGTAGTATTGAGGGTTTCGGAAACACCATATATTTT.

This clone was seen a few times. For the CDR3, the DNA is TGTGCCAGCAGCTTGACCGGGAGCGGGGTCTCCTACAATGAGCAGTTCTTC. As protein: CASSLTGSGVSYNEQFF. J is TRBJ2-1 and V is TRBV5-4, with TRBD2 matching 7 bases. V lost 1 base, J lost 0 bases, and 7 bases stayed unmatched. The CDR3 has 17 amino acids. The germline V gene encodes CDR1 SGHNT and CDR2 YYREEE (reference sequence).

This chain joins TRBV18 and TRBJ2-4, with a tentative D call TRBD2 (6 bases). The V end lost 3 bases, the J end lost 6 bases, and 6 bases lay between the germline ends. CDR1 and CDR2 (germline): KGHSH, LQKENI. The CDR3 loop spans 12 amino acids. The chain's CDR3 is CASSPEGNIQYF. CDR3 DNA sequence: TGTGCCAGCTCACCGGAGGGAAACATTCAGTACTTC. Full variable domain (missing parts from reference TRBV18 and TRBJ2-4): NAGVMQNPRHLVRRRGQEARLRCSPMKGHSHVYWYRQLPEEGLKFMVYLQKENIIDESGMPKERFSAEFPKEGPSILRIQQVVRGDSAAYFCASSPEGNIQYFGAGTRLSVL.

The rearrangement uses TRBV19 and TRBJ1-2, with D unresolved. The CDR3 sequence is 9 residues long. Germline V gives CDR1 LNHDA, CDR2 SQIVND (reference sequence). V lost 11 bases and J lost 8, with 9 bases in between. The CDR3 nucleotides are TGTGCCGGCCCGGGGGGCTACACCTTC. Translation: CAGPGGYTF.

J is TRBJ2-7 and V is TRBV7-9, with D possibly matching TRBD2 (6 bases). Germline V gene lookup returns CDR1 SEHNR and CDR2 FQNEAQ (reference sequence). V was pared by 4 bases and J by 1 base, with 20 bases between. This CDR3 spans 17 amino acids. This chain's CDR3 is CASSSQELAATSYEQYF. DNA for the CDR3: TGTGCCAGCAGCTCCCAAGAGTTAGCGGCAACTTCCTACGAGCAGTACTTC. Complete variable domain (other parts from reference TRBV7-9 and TRBJ2-7): DTGVSQNPRHKITKRGQNVTFRCDPISEHNRLYWYRQTLGQGPEFLTYFQNEAQLEKSRLLSDRFSAERPKGSFSTLEIQRTEQGDSAMYLCASSSQELAATSYEQYFGPGTRLTVT.

The CDR3: CSVVTGNEQYF. As DNA, the CDR3 is TGCAGCGTTGTGACAGGGAACGAGCAGTACTTC. The V call is TRBV29-1, the J call TRBJ2-7, with TRBD1 matching 7 bases. This CDR3 contains 11 residues. Looked up from germline, CDR1 is SQVTM and CDR2 is ANQGSEA. V shed 4 bases and J 5 bases; nucleotides not matched to a gene: 2.

The gene calls are TRBV5-6 and TRBJ2-3, with no clear D. V lost 2 bases, J lost 1 base, and 11 bases lay in between. The length of the CDR3 is 15 residues. CDR1 is SGHDT, CDR2 YYEEEE, per germline. This CDR3 is CASSFGDSRTDTQYF. CDR3 in DNA: TGTGCCAGCAGCTTCGGTGACTCGCGCACAGATACGCAGTATTTT.

CDR3 sequence reads: CASNPAVANTGELFF. For the CDR3, the DNA is TGTGCCAGCAACCCTGCGGTCGCGAACACCGGGGAGCTGTTTTTT. The chain joins TRBV7-9 to TRBJ2-2; no reliable D call. The CDR3 loop spans 15 amino acids. CDR1 SEHNR and CDR2 FQNEAQ come from the germline V gene (reference sequence). Deletions cut 7 bases from V and 0 bases from J, with 12 bases between. Complete variable domain (other parts from reference TRBV7-9 and TRBJ2-2): DTGVSQNPRHKITKRGQNVTFRCDPISEHNRLYWYRQTLGQGPEFLTYFQNEAQLEKSRLLSDRFSAERPKGSFSTLEIQRTEQGDSAMYLCASNPAVANTGELFFGEGSRLTVL.

The V and J genes are TRBV5-4 and TRBJ2-5, with D perhaps matching TRBD2 (5 bases). V lost 2 bases, J lost 5 bases, and 16 bases lay in between. This CDR3 has 15 residues. Per the germline V gene, CDR1 is SGHNT and CDR2 is YYREEE (reference sequence). This CDR3 is CASSFASSASETQYF. The DNA of the CDR3 is TGTGCCAGCAGCTTCGCTAGCAGCGCCTCTGAGACCCAGTACTTC.

The count of this clone is one. J is TRBJ2-7 and V is TRBV28, with a tentative D call TRBD2 (6 bases). CDR1 MDHEN and CDR2 SYDVKM come from the germline V gene. The CDR3 contains 13 residues. V was shortened by 11 bases and J by 3 bases, with 17 bases between the two germline ends. CDR3 in amino acids: CAGGAAGLYEQYF. In DNA form, the CDR3 reads TGTGCCGGAGGCGCGGCGGGACTCTACGAGCAGTACTTC.

Points on this clone: The junction departs from the called germline gene at one end, perhaps through a read error. CDR3 in amino acids: CSSSLNSQETQYF. The CDR3 nucleotides read TGTTCCAGCAGCTTAAACAGCCAAGAGACCCAGTACTTC. The J gene is TRBJ2-5, the V gene TRBV7-9; no clear D gene. CDR3 size: 13 residues. The germline CDR1 and CDR2 sequences are SEHNR and FQNEAQ (reference sequence).

The chain couples TRBV18 to TRBJ2-5; 13 bases match TRBD2. CDR3 length: 18 residues. Trimming at V came to 5 bases and at J to 3 bases, leaving 12 bases not matched to a gene. CDR1 KGHSH and CDR2 LQKENI come from the germline V gene. CDR3 in DNA: TGTGCCAGCTCATCTGGACTAGCGGGAGAGAAACTCAAAGAGACCCAGTACTTC. This sequence encodes CASSSGLAGEKLKETQYF.

The CDR3 DNA reads as TGTGCCAGCAGTTTAGGAGCGGGGACGCCTTGGAGAAACACCATATATTTT. This translates into CASSLGAGTPWRNTIYF. This chain connects TRBV28 to TRBJ1-3; the D gene is possibly TRBD1 (5 bases). The V end was cut by 2 bases, the J end by 5 bases, with 19 bases between. The CDR3 runs 17 residues. Germline lookup yields CDR1 MDHEN and CDR2 SYDVKM.

The chain links TRBV9 to TRBJ2-1; 8 nucleotides match TRBD2. Trimming at V came to 0 bases and at J to 3 bases, leaving 2 bases not matched to a gene. This CDR3 region has 15 residues. Germline lookup yields CDR1 SGDLS and CDR2 YYNGEE. As DNA, the CDR3 is TGTGCCAGCAGCGTAGACGGGGGGGGCTACAATGAGCAGTTCTTC. Protein product: CASSVDGGGYNEQFF.

Only a few counts were recorded for this clone. The chain combines TRBV6-5 with TRBJ2-5; tentative D call: TRBD1 (5 bases). The germline V gene encodes CDR1 MNHEY and CDR2 SVGAGI. The CDR3 contains 15 residues. V lost 2 bases to trimming and J lost 5 bases, with 15 bases between them. In nucleotides, the CDR3 is TGTGCCAGCAGTTACACGGCAGGGTATCCGGAGACCCAGTACTTC. It translates to CASSYTAGYPETQYF.

The chain carries TRBV29-1 and TRBJ2-3, with 7 bases that match TRBD2. V shed 8 bases, J shed 10 bases, and the junction held 12 bases outside the gene matches. CDR3 length equals 12 residues. Germline V gene lookup returns CDR1 SQVTM and CDR2 ANQGSEA. The CDR3 nucleotides are TGCAGCTATGGGGGGAGGGCCCCTCCGCAGTATTTT. It is translated as CSYGGRAPPQYF.

The chain joins TRBV10-1 to TRBJ2-7; 11 positions agree with TRBD1. V lost 10 bases, J lost 4 bases, and 9 bases stayed unmatched. The CDR3 runs to 14 residues. CDR1 and CDR2 from the germline V gene are WNHNN and SYGVQD (reference sequence). This CDR3 is CANPGQGVGYEQYF. In nucleotides, the CDR3 is TGCGCCAACCCGGGACAGGGGGTTGGGTACGAGCAGTACTTC.

The J gene is TRBJ2-1, the V gene TRBV7-9; maybe TRBD1 (5 bases). This CDR3 contains 15 residues. V was cut by 6 bases and J by 2 bases, with 14 bases left in between. Germline CDR1 reads SEHNR; CDR2 reads FQNEAQ (reference sequence). CDR3 residues: CASRARTLAYNEQFF. In nucleotides, the CDR3 is TGTGCCAGCAGGGCCCGGACACTTGCCTACAATGAGCAGTTCTTC.

V usage is TRBV9 and J usage is TRBJ2-7; possible D gene TRBD2, 5 bases. The germline V gene encodes CDR1 SGDLS and CDR2 YYNGEE. Trimming pared 4 bases from V and 0 bases from J, leaving 14 bases between. The CDR3 loop spans 15 amino acids. CDR3 nucleotide sequence: TGTGCCAGCAGCCCCCAAACTAGTTCCTCCTACGAGCAGTACTTC. Protein: CASSPQTSSSYEQYF.

The chain combines TRBV5-1 with TRBJ1-6; maybe TRBD1 (6 bases). The germline V and J ends were trimmed by 4 bases and 8 bases, with 22 bases remaining between them. This CDR3 region has 17 residues. CDR1 and CDR2 from the germline V gene are SGHRS and YFSETQ. The DNA for the CDR3 is TGCGCCAGCAGCCCGGGGGGCGGACAGTTGTTTGATTCACCCCTCCACTTT. Protein sequence: CASSPGGGQLFDSPLHF.

The chain joins TRBV4-1 to TRBJ1-6; D not certain. V lost 6 bases to trimming and J lost 8 bases, with 17 bases between them. The CDR3 consists of 15 residues. The germline V gene encodes CDR1 MGHRA and CDR2 YSYEKL. The CDR3 loop reads CASSLQAILDSPLHF. DNA of the CDR3: TGCGCCAGCAGTTTGCAGGCGATTCTGGATTCACCCCTCCACTTT.

This clone was recorded only once. The J gene is TRBJ2-1, the V gene TRBV4-1, with a tentative D call TRBD1 (6 bases). With 1 base removed from V and 9 bases from J, the gap between germline ends came to 19 bases. This CDR3 spans 16 amino acids. Per the germline V gene, CDR1 is MGHRA and CDR2 is YSYEKL. The CDR3 bases are TGCGCCAGCAGCCAAGGGTGGGGGCGCACCGAACGTGAGCAGTTCTTC. Protein sequence: CASSQGWGRTEREQFF.

The chain couples TRBV2 to TRBJ2-7; possible D gene TRBD1, 6 bases. The V end lost 2 bases, the J end lost 0 bases, and 8 bases lay between the germline ends. CDR1 and CDR2 (germline): SNHLY, FYNNEI. The CDR3 has 14 amino acids. DNA for the CDR3: TGTGCCAGCAGTGAACAGGGGCTCTCCTACGAGCAGTACTTC. This sequence encodes CASSEQGLSYEQYF.

The chain recombines TRBV28 with TRBJ1-2; D remains ambiguous. The CDR3 totals 15 residues. V dropped 1 base and J dropped 4 bases, with 13 bases sitting between them. Germline-derived CDR1 and CDR2 are MDHEN and SYDVKM. The CDR3 bases are TGTGCCAGCAGTTTATCCAGCCCGGGAGGCTATGGCTACACCTTC. It translates to CASSLSSPGGYGYTF.

The chain recombines TRBV11-2 with TRBJ2-1; TRBD2 agrees at 8 bases. Germline lookup yields CDR1 SGHAT and CDR2 FQNNGV. The CDR3 totals 15 residues. Trimming cost V 1 base and J 4 bases; bases outside gene matches: 3. CDR3 region: CASSLGTSWYNEQFF. CDR3 sequence (DNA): TGTGCCAGCAGCTTAGGGACTAGCTGGTACAATGAGCAGTTCTTC.